This paragraph reports one T cell receptor beta chain. This entry comes from a study of graft-versus-host responses after intestinal transplantation. Germline V gene lookup returns CDR1 SGHVS and CDR2 FNYEAQ. CDR3 size: 15 residues. V lost 6 bases to trimming and J lost 7 bases, with 18 bases between them. Sequencing used immunoSEQ multiplex PCR; TCRdb keeps in-frame clones, though not all of them. The data hold some 10,000 clones, with 25% to 30% observed a single time. The clonotype originates from a human patient who received an intestinal transplant. J is TRBJ1-4 and V is TRBV7-6; weak D call: TRBD1 (6 bases). Sequences were derived from alloreactive CD4+ T cells from a mixed lymphocyte reaction culture, sampled before intestinal transplant. Documented subset: CFSE-low proliferating T cells sorted from approximately six-day pre-transplant mixed lymphocyte reaction (GvH or HvG direction). CDR3 loop: CASRRYRAPLEKLFF. DNA for the CDR3: TGTGCCAGCAGAAGATACAGGGCCCCCCTTGAAAAACTGTTTTTT.